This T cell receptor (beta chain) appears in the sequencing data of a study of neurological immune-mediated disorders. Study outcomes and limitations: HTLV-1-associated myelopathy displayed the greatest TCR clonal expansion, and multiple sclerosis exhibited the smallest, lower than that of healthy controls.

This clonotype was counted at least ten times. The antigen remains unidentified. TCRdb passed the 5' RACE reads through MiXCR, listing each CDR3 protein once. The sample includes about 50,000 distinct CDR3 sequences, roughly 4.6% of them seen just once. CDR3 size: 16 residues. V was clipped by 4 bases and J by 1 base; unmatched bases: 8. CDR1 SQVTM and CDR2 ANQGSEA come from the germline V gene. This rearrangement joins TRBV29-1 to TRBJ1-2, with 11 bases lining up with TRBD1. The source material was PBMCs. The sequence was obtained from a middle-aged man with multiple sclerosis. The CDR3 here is CSVVSGTGGGNYGYTF. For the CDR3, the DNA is TGCAGCGTTGTATCCGGGACAGGGGGTGGTAACTATGGCTACACCTTC.